A selection of T cell receptor beta chains follows, all from one sample in a study of blood T cell repertoires in COVID-19. Clones were sequenced by immunoSEQ multiplex PCR, and TCRdb holds only the in-frame ones, with some missing. Altogether some 170,000 clones are present, more than 90% being singletons, with the ten largest covering around 17%. Input material: peripheral blood. The receptors come from a man aged 60-69 years with active or convalescent COVID-19. CDR3s include the opening cysteine and the closing phenylalanine or tryptophan. Fields, in order: clone size, J gene, D gene, V gene, CDR3 protein, CDR3 DNA. A D gene is named only where the DNA matches it firmly. Size tells how often a clone was seen (once, few, many) or the class of an expanded clone, and some rows leave it out.

once	TRBJ1-1	.	TRBV10-1	CASSGRPGELLTAEAFF	TGCGCCAGCAGTGGCCGTCCCGGGGAACTCCTAACCGCTGAAGCTTTCTTT
.	TRBJ1-2	TRBD1	TRBV10-3	CAISVSGGHGYTF	TGTGCCATCAGTGTATCAGGGGGCCATGGCTACACCTTC
.	TRBJ1-3	.	TRBV19	CASSTTGVDSGNTIYF	TGTGCCAGTAGTACGACCGGGGTAGACTCTGGAAACACCATATATTTT
.	TRBJ1-5	.	TRBV6-5	CASSYSQTISNQPQHF	TGTGCCAGCAGTTACTCACAGACGATTAGCAATCAGCCCCAGCATTTT
.	TRBJ2-2	TRBD1	TRBV11-3	CASSLDGQRTGGDTGELFF	TGTGCCAGCAGCTTAGACGGTCAGCGGACAGGGGGGGACACCGGGGAGCTGTTTTTT
.	TRBJ1-1	.	TRBV5-1	CASSATTRGTEAFF	TGCGCCAGCAGCGCGACTACCAGGGGCACTGAAGCTTTCTTT
.	TRBJ1-1	TRBD1	TRBV7-2	CASSSYRGLNTEAFF	TGTGCCAGCAGCTCTTACAGGGGATTGAACACTGAAGCTTTCTTT
.	TRBJ1-5	.	TRBV5-1	CASSFDGSNQPQHF	TGCGCCAGCAGCTTCGATGGCAGCAATCAGCCCCAGCATTTT
.	TRBJ1-1	TRBD1	TRBV29-1	CSVRESGTGRNTEAFF	TGCAGCGTAAGAGAGTCCGGGACAGGGCGTAACACTGAAGCTTTCTTT
.	TRBJ2-5	TRBD2	TRBV15	CATSRVGTTSGGTQYF	TGTGCCACCAGCAGAGTAGGAACGACTAGCGGGGGGACCCAGTACTTC
.	TRBJ1-4	.	TRBV30	CAWSQGFSEKLFF	TGTGCCTGGAGTCAGGGGTTTTCCGAAAAACTGTTTTTT
.	TRBJ1-5	TRBD1	TRBV10-3	CAISRTGEGNQPQHF	TGTGCCATCAGCAGGACAGGGGAAGGCAATCAGCCCCAGCATTTT
.	TRBJ1-3	.	TRBV3-1/TRBV3-2	CASSQEFRNTIYF	TGTGCCAGCAGCCAAGAGTTTAGAAACACCATATATTTT
.	TRBJ2-7	.	TRBV18	CASSRDLAYEQYF	TGTGCCAGCTCACGAGACCTAGCTTACGAGCAGTACTTC